This T cell receptor beta chain appears in the sequencing data of a study of blood T cell repertoires in COVID-19. Overall study context: Donors in the United States, Italy and Spain gave samples during acute or convalescent COVID-19. Sources were T cells, B-cell-depleted T cells, or PBMCs; the material itself was cDNA or gDNA.

The germline V gene encodes CDR1 MNHEY and CDR2 SMNVEV (reference sequence). V lost 1 base and J 3 bases, leaving 11 bases between the germline ends. This CDR3 comprises 15 residues. Per the study methods: Reference gene primer amplification yielded estimated nucleated cell counts. Sequenced by immunoSEQ multiplex PCR; TCRdb stores in-frame clones only, minus some. V and J calls and clone size follow that table, whereas D and trimming were derived from the DNA. Among fewer than 150,000 clones listed, about 80% were seen once. The chain is built from TRBV27 and TRBJ2-3; possible D gene TRBD2, 5 bases. Sequenced sample: peripheral blood. This receptor was taken from a woman aged 45-65 years with acute or convalescent COVID-19. In DNA form, the CDR3 reads TGTGCCAGCAGTTTATTCCCGTCGGGAACAGATACGCAGTATTTT. It specifies CASSLFPSGTDTQYF.